The 29 T cell receptor beta chains listed next were all sequenced from one sample in a study of blood T cell repertoires in COVID-19. Assay used: immunoSEQ multiplex PCR; TCRdb lists only in-frame clones, some missing. The repertoire holds more than 200,000 clones, with 70% to 90% as singletons. Sequencing used peripheral blood. Source of these receptors: a man aged 25 to 45 with active or convalescent COVID-19.

The V and J genes are TRBV13 and TRBJ1-1; no firm D call. Per germline, CDR1 PRHDT and CDR2 FYEKMQ (reference sequence). There are 13 residues in the CDR3. Trimming cost V 3 bases and J 5 bases, with 10 bases left between them. CDR3 protein: CASSLVGDTEAFF. CDR3 coding DNA: TGTGCCAGCAGCTTGGTGGGAGATACTGAAGCTTTCTTT.

The CDR3 loop reads CASLTTRRGGGDTQYF. Here the CDR3 DNA reads TGTGCCAGCCTTACTACGCGACGGGGAGGGGGAGATACGCAGTATTTT. This sequence joins TRBV28 and TRBJ2-3, with a tentative D call TRBD2 (7 bases). The germline CDR1 and CDR2 sequences are MDHEN and SYDVKM. The CDR3 runs to 16 residues. The ends were cut back, 8 bases at V and 5 bases at J, with 23 bases in the middle.

V gene TRBV19 combines with J gene TRBJ1-6; the D is unclear. CDR1 LNHDA and CDR2 SQIVND come from the germline V gene (reference sequence). CDR3 size: 16 residues. The V and J ends lost 6 bases and 0 bases respectively, with 12 bases between them. DNA of the CDR3: TGTGCCAGTAGGACGCAACAGAGCTCCTATAATTCACCCCTCCACTTT. Protein product: CASRTQQSSYNSPLHF.

J is TRBJ1-4 and V is TRBV15; 8 nucleotides match TRBD1. Germline-derived CDR1 and CDR2 are LNHNV and YYDKDF (reference sequence). The V and J ends lost 5 bases and 6 bases, in that order; junction bases with no gene match: 8. This CDR3 region has 15 residues. CDR3 DNA: TGTGCCACCAGCGAGCCCCAGACAGGGGATGAAAAACTGTTTTTT. It codes for CATSEPQTGDEKLFF.

The table lists this clone with a few counts. V is TRBV6-5 and J is TRBJ1-3; D is uncertain. The CDR3 contains 15 residues. Looked up from germline, CDR1 is MNHEY and CDR2 is SVGAGI. Trimming stripped 4 bases from V and 4 bases from J, with 14 bases between. In nucleotides, the CDR3 is TGTGCCAGCAGTTCGCCTAATGCACGAGGAAACACCATATATTTT. Protein product: CASSSPNARGNTIYF.

This chain connects TRBV7-9 to TRBJ1-2, with TRBD1 identical over 9 bases. This CDR3 is built from 13 residues. Per the germline V gene, CDR1 is SEHNR and CDR2 is FQNEAQ (reference sequence). Unmatched junction bases numbered 4, after V lost 5 bases and J lost 6 bases. The CDR3: CASSRQGVNGYTF. The DNA for the CDR3 is TGTGCCAGCAGCCGACAGGGGGTTAATGGCTACACCTTC.

The V call is TRBV4-2, the J call TRBJ2-1; no reliable D call. The CDR3 contains 17 residues. CDR1 LGHNA and CDR2 YNFKEQ come from the germline V gene. The V gene lost 1 base and the J gene lost 1 base, with 14 bases spanning the gap. CDR3 loop: CASSQGAIGLSYNEQFF. The DNA of the CDR3 is TGTGCCAGCAGCCAAGGCGCGATCGGGTTATCCTACAATGAGCAGTTCTTC.

The chain carries TRBV27 and TRBJ2-5, with 8 nucleotides matching TRBD2. The CDR3 sequence is 12 residues long. Per the germline V gene, CDR1 is MNHEY and CDR2 is SMNVEV (reference sequence). J gave up 5 bases and V 10 bases, and 6 bases lay outside the gene matches. Here the CDR3 DNA reads TGTGCCACGCGGGGGGCGGGGGAGACCCAGTACTTC. This encodes CATRGAGETQYF.

The gene calls are TRBV19 and TRBJ1-6; no clear D. Germline values: CDR1 LNHDA, CDR2 SQIVND (reference sequence). V lost 1 base to trimming and J lost 7 bases, with 8 bases between them. CDR3 size: 14 residues. The CDR3 nucleotides read TGTGCCAGTAGTATAGCAGTGTTCAATTCACCCCTCCACTTT. It encodes CASSIAVFNSPLHF.

CDR3 in DNA: TGTGCCAGCAGCTTGCCGTGGAGTTACGGACAGGGGGCGCTCGGGCAGTACTTC. As protein: CASSLPWSYGQGALGQYF. The genes are TRBV12-1 and TRBJ2-7; TRBD1, as called in the table, went unchecked against the DNA. TRBV12-1 is reported as a pseudogene. The CDR3 length is 18 residues.

This clone was seen a handful of times. V usage is TRBV7-9 and J usage is TRBJ2-1, with TRBD2 identical over 10 bases. This CDR3 has 16 amino acids. Germline assignment: CDR1 SEHNR and CDR2 FQNEAQ (reference sequence). With V trimmed by 0 bases and J by 7 bases, 6 bases remained unmatched. CDR3 nucleotide sequence: TGTGCCAGCAGCTTAGCGTCTAGCGGGGGCCAAAATGAGCAGTTCTTC. This translates into CASSLASSGGQNEQFF.

The J gene is TRBJ1-1, the V gene TRBV7-2; D gene unclear. Per the germline V gene, CDR1 is SGHTA and CDR2 is FQGNSA. V shed 5 bases and J shed 5 bases, with 12 bases lying between them. The CDR3 spans 13 residues. CDR3 protein: CASSAGIMTEAFF. CDR3 bases: TGTGCCAGCAGCGCCGGGATTATGACTGAAGCTTTCTTT.

The chain recombines TRBV4-1 with TRBJ2-3, with a weak D call TRBD1 (5 bases). This CDR3 has 15 residues. With 1 base removed from V and 3 bases from J, the gap between germline ends came to 11 bases. The germline V gene encodes CDR1 MGHRA and CDR2 YSYEKL. CDR3 bases: TGCGCCAGCAGCCAAGCAGGGTTGCCGACAGATACGCAGTATTTT. Its translation: CASSQAGLPTDTQYF.

Here the CDR3 reads CASSLSVEYLTDTQYF. CDR3 bases: TGTGCCAGCAGTTTATCGGTAGAATACCTCACAGATACGCAGTATTTT. The chain has TRBV27 and TRBJ2-3; D unclear. Germline CDR1 is MNHEY and CDR2 is SMNVEV (reference sequence). CDR3 size: 16 residues. Trimming took off 0 bases at V and 2 bases at J, with 12 bases between the two ends.

The chain couples TRBV29-1 to TRBJ2-5; D may be TRBD1 (6 bases). CDR1 is SQVTM, CDR2 ANQGSEA, per germline. Trimming cost V 3 bases and J 14 bases, with 25 bases left between them. CDR3 length: 14 amino acids. Written as DNA, the CDR3 is TGCAGCGTTGAGGGTTGGGTTGGGGGCCCGGGTATCTACTTC. Translation gives CSVEGWVGGPGIYF. Using reference TRBV29-1 and TRBJ2-5 for the parts outside the CDR3, the full variable domain is SAVISQKPSRDICQRGTSLTIQCQVDSQVTMMFWYRQQPGQSLTLIATANQGSEATYESGFVIDKFPISRPNLTFSTLTVSNMSPEDSSIYLCSVEGWVGGPGIYFGPGTRLLVL.

The gene calls are TRBV2 and TRBJ2-1, with 10 nucleotides matching TRBD1. This CDR3 spans 16 amino acids. V lost 7 bases to trimming and J lost 7 bases; unmatched junction nucleotides: 13. Germline assignment: CDR1 SNHLY and CDR2 FYNNEI. The CDR3 coding sequence is TGTGCCAGCATTATACTCGGGACAGGGGACGCAAATGAGCAGTTCTTC. This codes for CASIILGTGDANEQFF. The full variable domain, in which reference TRBV2 and TRBJ2-1 provide the parts outside the CDR3, is EPEVTQTPSHQVTQMGQEVILRCVPISNHLYFYWYRQILGQKVEFLVSFYNNEISEKSEIFDDQFSVERPDGSNFTLKIRSTKLEDSAMYFCASIILGTGDANEQFFGPGTRLTVL.

J is TRBJ2-7 and V is TRBV30, with 7 bases matching TRBD1. Germline CDR1 reads GTSNPN; CDR2 reads SVGIG (reference sequence). V shed 2 bases and J 1 base; nucleotides not matched to a gene: 2. The CDR3 has 13 residues. CDR3 coding DNA: TGTGCCTGGAGTTCGGGACAGTCCTACGAGCAGTACTTC. It codes for CAWSSGQSYEQYF.

For the CDR3, the DNA is TGTGCCAGCAGCCAAGAGGCCCGAAAGACCTACAATGAGCAGTTCTTC. Its translation is CASSQEARKTYNEQFF. This chain uses TRBV4-2 with TRBJ2-1, with D unresolved. Germline V gene lookup returns CDR1 LGHNA and CDR2 YNFKEQ. V lost 0 bases to trimming and J lost 2 bases, with 11 bases between them. The CDR3 loop spans 16 amino acids.

This chain joins TRBV7-2 and TRBJ1-5; D call uncertain. V lost 5 bases and J lost 3, with 14 bases in between. Per germline, CDR1 SGHTA and CDR2 FQGNSA. The CDR3 totals 15 residues. The CDR3 loop reads CASSTSGQINQPQHF. The CDR3 region has the DNA TGTGCCAGCAGCACGTCTGGGCAGATCAATCAGCCCCAGCATTTT. Variable domain in full (rest from reference TRBV7-2 and TRBJ1-5): GAGVSQSPSNKVTEKGKDVELRCDPISGHTALYWYRQSLGQGLEFLIYFQGNSAPDKSGLPSDRFSAERTGGSVSTLTIQRTQQEDSAVYLCASSTSGQINQPQHFGDGTRLSIL.

This chain's CDR3 is CASRDRPYEQYF. DNA for the CDR3: TGCGCCAGCCGGGACAGGCCCTACGAGCAGTACTTC. The chain is built from TRBV10-2 and TRBJ2-7; 8 positions match TRBD1. J lost 2 bases, V lost 8 bases, and 2 bases had no gene match. The CDR3 is 12 amino acids. The V gene's germline CDR1 is WSHSY and CDR2 SAAADI.

The genes are TRBV27 and TRBJ1-1; 10 bases are a match to TRBD1. CDR3 length equals 16 residues. Germline CDR1 is MNHEY and CDR2 is SMNVEV (reference sequence). The ends lost 5 bases at V and 1 base at J; junction bases unmatched: 7. This CDR3 reads CASSTPRTGGNTEAFF. For the CDR3, the DNA is TGTGCCAGCAGTACCCCGAGGACAGGGGGGAACACTGAAGCTTTCTTT.

The CDR3 sequence: CASSLGRGSNYGYTF. The CDR3 DNA is TGTGCCAGCAGTTTAGGCAGGGGTTCTAACTATGGCTACACCTTC. The V and J genes are TRBV27 and TRBJ1-2; maybe TRBD1 (6 bases). In germline, CDR1 is MNHEY, CDR2 SMNVEV (reference sequence). The CDR3 spans 15 residues. Trimming pared 2 bases from V and 0 bases from J, leaving 10 bases between.

V gene TRBV9 combines with J gene TRBJ1-1; possible D gene TRBD1, 5 bases. The CDR3 contains 12 residues. V was trimmed by 3 bases and J by 4 bases, leaving 7 bases between them. Germline values: CDR1 SGDLS, CDR2 YYNGEE. CDR3 DNA: TGTGCCAGCAGCGACGGGGGCACTGAAGCTTTCTTT. Encoded protein: CASSDGGTEAFF.

The J gene is TRBJ1-3, the V gene TRBV5-1; the match to TRBD1 covers 8 bases. V was pared by 2 bases and J by 0 bases, with 1 base of the junction left unmatched. The CDR3 has 15 amino acids. Germline V gives CDR1 SGHRS, CDR2 YFSETQ. CDR3 sequence: CASSLQGDSGNTIYF. CDR3 coding DNA: TGCGCCAGCAGCTTACAGGGGGACTCTGGAAACACCATATATTTT.

The chain is built from TRBV4-1 and TRBJ2-7; maybe TRBD2 (6 bases). From germline, CDR1 is MGHRA and CDR2 YSYEKL. This CDR3 has 16 residues. With 6 bases removed from V and 2 bases from J, the gap between germline ends came to 20 bases. CDR3 amino acids: CASSRDSFDKTYEQYF. In DNA, the CDR3 is TGCGCCAGCAGTCGGGACTCTTTCGACAAGACCTACGAGCAGTACTTC.

Concerning this clone itself: The junction differs from germline at one of its ends, possibly a read error. The gene calls are TRBV3-1 (or the pseudogene TRBV3-2) and TRBJ2-7, with 12 bases lining up with TRBD2. CDR1 and CDR2 (germline): LGHDT, YNNKEL (reference sequence). This CDR3 region has 13 residues. Here the CDR3 reads CASSQQTSGGFRF. The CDR3 coding sequence is TGTGCCAGCAGCCAACAGACTAGCGGGGGATTTCGCTTC.

The chain uses TRBV19 and TRBJ1-1; TRBD1 agrees at 7 bases. The ends lost 6 bases at V and 11 bases at J; junction bases unmatched: 12. Germline V CDR1 and CDR2: LNHDA, SQIVND (reference sequence). The CDR3 spans 13 residues. CDR3 sequence (DNA): TGTGCCAGTAGCGAGACAGGGTTGACGGTCGCTTTCTTT. Its translation is CASSETGLTVAFF.

This chain links TRBV18 with TRBJ1-2; maybe TRBD1 (5 bases). V was trimmed by 5 bases and J by 1 base, leaving 14 bases between them. The CDR3 runs 15 residues. Germline CDR1 is KGHSH and CDR2 is LQKENI. The chain's CDR3 is CASSDGGAHNYGYTF. The DNA for the CDR3 is TGTGCCAGCTCAGATGGAGGGGCCCATAACTATGGCTACACCTTC.

This clone was observed once. The chain has TRBV18 and TRBJ2-7, with TRBD1 matching over 7 bases. This CDR3 region has 15 residues. Trimming at V came to 3 bases and at J to 0 bases, leaving 5 bases not matched to a gene. CDR1 is KGHSH, CDR2 LQKENI, per germline. The DNA of the CDR3 is TGTGCCAGCTCACCTCGGGGACAGAGCTCCTACGAGCAGTACTTC. It encodes CASSPRGQSSYEQYF.